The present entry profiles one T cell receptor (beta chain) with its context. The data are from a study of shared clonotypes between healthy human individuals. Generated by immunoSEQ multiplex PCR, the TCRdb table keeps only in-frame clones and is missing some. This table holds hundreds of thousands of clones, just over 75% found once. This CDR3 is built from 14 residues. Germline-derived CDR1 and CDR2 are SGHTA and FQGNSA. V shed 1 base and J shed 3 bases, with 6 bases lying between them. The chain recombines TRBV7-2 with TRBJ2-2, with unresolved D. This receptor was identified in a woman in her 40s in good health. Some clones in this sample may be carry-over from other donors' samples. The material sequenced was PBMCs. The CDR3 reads CASSLGADTGELFF. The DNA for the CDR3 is TGTGCCAGCAGCTTAGGTGCGGACACCGGGGAGCTGTTTTTT.